Following are 14 T cell receptor beta chains from one sample sequenced in a study of cytotoxic CD8 clonotypes in ibrutinib-treated CLL. The table came from immunoSEQ multiplex PCR; TCRdb's copy has only in-frame clones and leaves some out. The table records some 25,000 clones, around 73% of them present only once. The source was PBMCs, collected before ibrutinib treatment. The source is a human donor with chronic lymphocytic leukemia.

The chain links TRBV6-5 to TRBJ2-5; D may be TRBD2 (6 bases). The germline CDR1 and CDR2 sequences are MNHEY and SVGAGI. V lost 4 bases to trimming and J lost 1 base, with 10 bases between them. The CDR3 length is 14 residues. Written as DNA, the CDR3 is TGTGCCAGCAGTTCTAGCGCGTTCCAAGAGACCCAGTACTTC. Encoded protein: CASSSSAFQETQYF.

The V call is TRBV5-8, the J call TRBJ2-7; D perhaps matches TRBD2 (6 bases). Germline V gene sequence: CDR1 SGHTS, CDR2 YDEGEE. This CDR3 region has 13 residues. The V gene lost 7 bases and the J gene lost 3 bases, with 14 bases spanning the gap. In DNA form, the CDR3 reads TGTGCCAGCGCCCAGCGGACTAACTACGAGCAGTACTTC. It codes for CASAQRTNYEQYF.

The chain couples TRBV5-4 to TRBJ2-7, with D perhaps being TRBD1 or TRBD2 (6 bases each). Germline values: CDR1 SGHNT, CDR2 YYREEE (reference sequence). CDR3 size: 17 residues. V was shortened by 4 bases and J by 4 bases, with 24 bases between the two germline ends. CDR3 sequence reads: CASSRGAIGTGRYEQYF. The CDR3 coding sequence is TGTGCCAGCAGCAGGGGGGCCATCGGGACTGGTCGGTACGAGCAGTACTTC.

In its sample, this clone was seen a few times. The chain carries TRBV19 and TRBJ1-5; D is undetermined. Germline loops: CDR1 LNHDA, CDR2 SQIVND (reference sequence). V was pared by 5 bases and J by 0 bases, with 14 bases between. This CDR3 is built from 16 residues. DNA for the CDR3: TGTGCCAGTAGTCCTATACGGGGTTCTAGCAATCAGCCCCAGCATTTT. Its protein product is CASSPIRGSSNQPQHF.

This clone turned up a few times. Because the CDR3's place on the DNA is in doubt, the DNA is left out and the CDR3 is given as listed by TCRdb. CDR3: CASSKVASGAAPSYEQYF. This rearrangement joins TRBV21-1 to TRBJ2-7; the table's D call, TRBD2, was not checked against the DNA. TRBV21-1 corresponds to a pseudogene. The CDR3 has 18 amino acids, counting both end residues.

The rearrangement uses TRBV29-1 and TRBJ2-3, with 8 bases matching TRBD2. The length of the CDR3 is 15 residues. Looked up from germline, CDR1 is SQVTM and CDR2 is ANQGSEA. V gave up 7 bases and J gave up 3 bases; unmatched junction bases: 12. The CDR3 reads CSARRSGSGTDTQYF. CDR3 nucleotide sequence: TGCAGCGCTAGGAGAAGCGGGAGTGGGACAGATACGCAGTATTTT.

The rearrangement links TRBV4-1 to TRBJ2-1, with 8 bases lining up with TRBD2. The germline CDR1 and CDR2 sequences are MGHRA and YSYEKL. This CDR3 comprises 17 residues. J lost 1 base, V lost 1 base, and 6 bases had no gene match. The CDR3 region is CASSQVASGPSYNEQFF. DNA for the CDR3: TGCGCCAGCAGCCAAGTCGCTAGCGGGCCTTCCTACAATGAGCAGTTCTTC.

The chain is built from TRBV19 and TRBJ1-4; D is possibly TRBD1 (6 bases). Trimming shortened V by 7 bases and J by 6 bases, and 15 bases separated the two germline ends. The germline V gene encodes CDR1 LNHDA and CDR2 SQIVND (reference sequence). There are 14 residues in the CDR3. The CDR3 spells CASKGGAGDEKLFF. For the CDR3, the DNA is TGTGCCAGTAAGGGGGGGGCCGGGGATGAAAAACTGTTTTTT.

V is TRBV2 and J is TRBJ1-1; D gene ambiguous. CDR3 size: 12 residues. Germline lookup yields CDR1 SNHLY and CDR2 FYNNEI. V lost 6 bases and J 6 bases, leaving 11 bases between the germline ends. CDR3 residues: CASRGEGPEAFF. The CDR3 coding sequence is TGTGCCAGCAGGGGTGAAGGGCCTGAAGCTTTCTTT.

This chain links TRBV18 with TRBJ2-1; a weak D match, TRBD2 (6 bases). This CDR3 is 13 amino acids long. Per germline, CDR1 KGHSH and CDR2 LQKENI. V was pared by 0 bases and J by 12 bases, with 12 bases between. The CDR3 loop is CASSPPYVGGQFF. DNA of the CDR3: TGTGCCAGCTCACCACCGTATGTCGGGGGGCAGTTCTTC.

The V gene is TRBV5-8, the J gene TRBJ1-2; a possible D gene is TRBD1 (6 bases). There are 17 residues in the CDR3. Trimming took off 1 base at V and 0 bases at J, with 16 bases between the two ends. Germline V gene data show CDR1 as SGHTS and CDR2 as YDEGEE. Here the CDR3 DNA reads TGTGCCAGCAGCTTGAACAGGGACTTCACATCTAACTATGGCTACACCTTC. It encodes CASSLNRDFTSNYGYTF.

This sequence joins TRBV7-9 and TRBJ1-2, with D uncertain. V shed 0 bases and J shed 5 bases, with 4 bases lying between them. Germline CDR1 SEHNR, CDR2 FQNEAQ (reference sequence). The CDR3 consists of 12 residues. The CDR3 DNA is TGTGCCAGCAGCTTAGCCGAGTATGGCTACACCTTC. Translating it yields CASSLAEYGYTF.

V gene TRBV6-1 combines with J gene TRBJ2-1; 7 bases are a match to TRBD1. CDR3 length equals 15 residues. V gave up 6 bases and J gave up 3 bases; unmatched junction bases: 8. Per the germline V gene, CDR1 is MNHNS and CDR2 is SASEGT. The CDR3 reads CASRTPGQFYNEQFF. The CDR3 bases are TGTGCCAGCAGGACCCCGGGACAGTTCTACAATGAGCAGTTCTTC.

The chain couples TRBV6-6 to TRBJ2-5, with D possibly being TRBD2 (5 bases). Germline assignment: CDR1 MNHNY and CDR2 SVGAGI (reference sequence). V lost 6 bases, J lost 0 bases, and 11 bases lay in between. The CDR3 spans 14 residues. The CDR3 protein is CASRFPGDQETQYF. DNA for the CDR3: TGTGCCAGCAGGTTCCCCGGGGACCAAGAGACCCAGTACTTC.